Described below is a single T cell receptor (beta chain) sequence and its context. The CDR3 spans 19 residues. Germline CDR1 and CDR2: MNHEY and SMNVEV (reference sequence). With V trimmed by 5 bases and J by 2 bases, 18 bases remained unmatched. Libraries were prepared by immunoSEQ multiplex PCR; TCRdb keeps only in-frame clonotypes and omits some of them. The table lists about 480,000 clones, roughly 90% of them singletons. These data belong to a study of blood T cell repertoires in COVID-19. Study-wide context: Samples taken during acute and convalescent COVID-19 were collected in the United States, Italy and Spain.

Enrolled through a virtual design, the participants were between roughly 18 and 95 years of age and came from under 30 US areas. J is TRBJ2-7 and V is TRBV27; TRBD1 agrees at 10 bases. The receptor was isolated from a woman aged 40 to 50 who had recovered from COVID-19. The sample consisted of PBMCs or T cells enriched from blood (not recorded which). The CDR3 DNA reads as TGTGCCAGCAGTCCGTCTCCGGGACAGGGGCCCGTCTGGGCCTACGAGCAGTACTTC. The encoded protein is CASSPSPGQGPVWAYEQYF.